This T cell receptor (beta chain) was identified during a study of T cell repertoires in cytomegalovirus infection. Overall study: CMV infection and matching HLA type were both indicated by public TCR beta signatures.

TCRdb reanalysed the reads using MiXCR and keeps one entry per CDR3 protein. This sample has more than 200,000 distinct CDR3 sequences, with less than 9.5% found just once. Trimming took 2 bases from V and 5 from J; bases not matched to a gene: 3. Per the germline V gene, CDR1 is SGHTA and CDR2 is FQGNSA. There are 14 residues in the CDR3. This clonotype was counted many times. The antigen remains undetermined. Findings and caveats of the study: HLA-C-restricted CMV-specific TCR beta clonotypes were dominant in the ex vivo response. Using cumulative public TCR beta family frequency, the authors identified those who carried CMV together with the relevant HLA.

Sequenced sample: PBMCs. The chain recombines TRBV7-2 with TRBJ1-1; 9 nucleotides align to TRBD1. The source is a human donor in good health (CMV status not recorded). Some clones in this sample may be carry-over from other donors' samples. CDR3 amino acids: CASSLTGGLTEAFF. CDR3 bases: TGTGCCAGCAGCTTAACAGGGGGCTTGACTGAAGCTTTCTTT.